This passage covers 13 T cell receptor beta chains from one sample sequenced in a study of blood T cell repertoires in COVID-19. Sequencing used immunoSEQ multiplex PCR; TCRdb keeps in-frame clones, though not all of them. The repertoire holds under 200,000 clones, around four fifths seen once, with approximately 0.99% in the top ten. The sequencing sample was made of peripheral blood. These receptors all come from a man aged 55-75 years with COVID-19, enrolled during active disease.

The chain couples TRBV11-3 to TRBJ1-3, with D unresolved. The CDR3 has 13 residues. Germline loops: CDR1 SGHNT, CDR2 YENEEA. V lost 1 base and J 4 bases, leaving 5 bases between the germline ends. The CDR3 protein is CASSLAGGNTIYF. The CDR3 DNA sequence: TGTGCCAGCAGCTTAGCAGGAGGAAACACCATATATTTT.

The rearrangement joins TRBV18 to TRBJ1-5, with 7 bases aligning to TRBD1. The CDR3 has 15 amino acids. The germline V gene encodes CDR1 KGHSH and CDR2 LQKENI. With V trimmed by 3 bases and J by 2 bases, 4 bases remained unmatched. In DNA form, the CDR3 reads TGTGCCAGCTCACCTTTCGGGACAGGCAATCAGCCCCAGCATTTT. Its protein is CASSPFGTGNQPQHF.

J is TRBJ2-7 and V is TRBV5-8; possible D gene TRBD1, 6 bases. The CDR3 runs to 15 residues. The V end was cut by 4 bases, the J end by 4 bases, with 18 bases between. Germline V lookup: CDR1 SGHTS, CDR2 YDEGEE. CDR3 amino acids: CASSRRPGHLYEQYF. DNA for the CDR3: TGTGCCAGCAGCCGACGACCGGGACACCTATACGAGCAGTACTTC.

The V call is TRBV7-8, the J call TRBJ2-1, with D unclear. CDR1 is SGHVS, CDR2 FQNEAQ, per germline. V lost 6 bases, J lost 10 bases, and 19 bases lay in between. This CDR3 spans 14 amino acids. CDR3 sequence reads: CASSRSVESYEQFF. Here the CDR3 DNA reads TGTGCCAGCAGTCGTTCTGTGGAGTCTTACGAGCAGTTCTTC.

The DNA for the CDR3 is TGTGCCAGCAGTCCGGGACAAGGGAAGCAGTACTTC. Translated, it gives CASSPGQGKQYF. This chain uses TRBV2 with TRBJ2-7, with D maybe TRBD1 (6 bases). CDR3 length equals 12 residues. Trimming pared 5 bases from V and 8 bases from J, leaving 13 bases between. Germline V CDR1 and CDR2: SNHLY, FYNNEI. The variable domain in full, completed from reference TRBV2 and TRBJ2-7, reads EPEVTQTPSHQVTQMGQEVILRCVPISNHLYFYWYRQILGQKVEFLVSFYNNEISEKSEIFDDQFSVERPDGSNFTLKIRSTKLEDSAMYFCASSPGQGKQYFGPGTRLTVT.

In this sample, this clone turned up once. V gene TRBV9 combines with J gene TRBJ1-6; no clear D. The germline V gene has CDR1 SGDLS and CDR2 YYNGEE. The CDR3 runs 17 residues. Trimming cost V 3 bases and J 0 bases, with 13 bases left between them. The CDR3 region has the DNA TGTGCCAGCAGCGCAACTCTAAAAAGCTCCTATAATTCACCCCTCCACTTT. Translating it yields CASSATLKSSYNSPLHF.

The genes are TRBV6-5 and TRBJ2-5; 8 positions agree with TRBD2. The CDR3 length is 14 residues. J gave up 4 bases and V 0 bases, and 1 base lay outside the gene matches. CDR1 MNHEY and CDR2 SVGAGI come from the germline V gene. CDR3 coding DNA: TGTGCCAGCAGTTACTCCGGGACTAGAGAGACCCAGTACTTC. Translation: CASSYSGTRETQYF.

This chain joins TRBV28 and TRBJ2-5; D may be TRBD2 (5 bases). The CDR3 is 13 amino acids. Germline CDR1 is MDHEN and CDR2 is SYDVKM. V shed 6 bases and J shed 7 bases, with 15 bases lying between them. CDR3 coding DNA: TGTGCCAGCAGCTGGGGAGCGCGAGGGACCCAGTACTTC. This encodes CASSWGARGTQYF. Using reference TRBV28 and TRBJ2-5 for the parts outside the CDR3, the full variable domain is DVKVTQSSRYLVKRTGEKVFLECVQDMDHENMFWYRQDPGLGLRLIYFSYDVKMKEKGDIPEGYSVSREKKERFSLILESASTNQTSMYLCASSWGARGTQYFGPGTRLLVL.

The chain links TRBV5-6 to TRBJ2-1, with D tentatively TRBD1 (6 bases). CDR3 size: 15 residues. The germline V gene has CDR1 SGHDT and CDR2 YYEEEE. V was shortened by 1 base and J by 5 bases, with 13 bases between the two germline ends. In nucleotides, the CDR3 is TGTGCCAGCAGCTTGAGGCAGGGGCTGAACAATGAGCAGTTCTTC. Protein product: CASSLRQGLNNEQFF.

This rearrangement joins TRBV28 to TRBJ1-1, with TRBD1 matching 9 bases. The germline V gene encodes CDR1 MDHEN and CDR2 SYDVKM. The CDR3 runs 14 residues. V shed 7 bases and J 3 bases; nucleotides not matched to a gene: 6. The DNA of the CDR3 is TGTGCCAGCACCTACAGGGGGCGCCACACTGAAGCTTTCTTT. It encodes CASTYRGRHTEAFF.

This chain joins TRBV28 and TRBJ2-7; 8 bases are a match to TRBD1. V shed 0 bases and J 4 bases; nucleotides not matched to a gene: 2. From germline, CDR1 is MDHEN and CDR2 SYDVKM. CDR3 length: 14 amino acids. In DNA form, the CDR3 reads TGTGCCAGCAGTTTATGGGACAGGGTGTACGAGCAGTACTTC. Translated, it gives CASSLWDRVYEQYF.

This chain connects TRBV24-1 to TRBJ2-5; tentatively, D is TRBD1 (6 bases). Trimming removed 4 bases from V and 5 bases from J, with 13 bases in between. The germline V gene has CDR1 KGHDR and CDR2 SFDVKD. The CDR3 sequence is 14 residues long. CDR3 region: CATSERWGLETQYF. DNA of the CDR3: TGTGCCACCAGTGAGAGGTGGGGGCTGGAGACCCAGTACTTC.

CDR3 in amino acids: CASGEIAGPSGAEQYF. DNA of the CDR3: TGTGCCAGCGGGGAAATAGCGGGACCCTCCGGGGCAGAGCAGTACTTC. The chain is built from TRBV25-1 and TRBJ2-7; 8 bases fit TRBD2. V lost 8 bases, J lost 7 bases, and 19 bases stayed unmatched. The germline V gene has CDR1 MGHDK and CDR2 SYGVNS. The CDR3 length is 16 residues.